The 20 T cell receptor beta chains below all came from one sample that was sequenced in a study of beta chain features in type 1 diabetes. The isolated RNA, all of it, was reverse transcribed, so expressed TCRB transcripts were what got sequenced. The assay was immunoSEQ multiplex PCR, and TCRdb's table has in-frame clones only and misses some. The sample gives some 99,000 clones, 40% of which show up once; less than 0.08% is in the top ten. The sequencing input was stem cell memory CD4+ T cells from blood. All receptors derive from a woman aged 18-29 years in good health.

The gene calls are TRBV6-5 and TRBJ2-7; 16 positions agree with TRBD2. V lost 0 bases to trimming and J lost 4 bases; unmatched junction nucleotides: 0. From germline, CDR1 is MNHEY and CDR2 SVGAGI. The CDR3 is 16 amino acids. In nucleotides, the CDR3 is TGTGCCAGCAGTTACTCGGGACTAGCGGGAGGGTACGAGCAGTACTTC. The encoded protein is CASSYSGLAGGYEQYF.

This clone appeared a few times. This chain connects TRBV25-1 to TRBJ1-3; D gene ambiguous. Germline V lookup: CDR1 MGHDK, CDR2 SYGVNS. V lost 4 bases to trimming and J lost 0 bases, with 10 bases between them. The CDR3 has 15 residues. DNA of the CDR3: TGTGCCAGCAGTGTGGCCGGCGGCTCTGGAAACACCATATATTTT. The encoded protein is CASSVAGGSGNTIYF.

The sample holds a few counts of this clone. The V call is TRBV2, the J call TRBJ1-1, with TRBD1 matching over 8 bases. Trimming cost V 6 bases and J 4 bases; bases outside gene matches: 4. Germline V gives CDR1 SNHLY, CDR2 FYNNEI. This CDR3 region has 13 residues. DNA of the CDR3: TGTGCCAGCAGGGGACAGGAGGTCACTGAAGCTTTCTTT. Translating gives CASRGQEVTEAFF.

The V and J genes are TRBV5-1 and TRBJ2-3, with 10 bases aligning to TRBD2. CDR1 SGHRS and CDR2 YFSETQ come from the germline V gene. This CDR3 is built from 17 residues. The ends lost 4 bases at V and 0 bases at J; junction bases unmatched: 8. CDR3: CASSLTSLAGSTDTQYF. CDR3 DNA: TGCGCCAGCAGCCTTACATCACTAGCGGGAAGCACAGATACGCAGTATTTT.

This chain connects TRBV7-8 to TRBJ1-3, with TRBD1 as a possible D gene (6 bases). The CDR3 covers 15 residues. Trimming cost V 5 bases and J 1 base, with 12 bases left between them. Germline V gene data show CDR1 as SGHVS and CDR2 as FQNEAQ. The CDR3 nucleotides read TGTGCCAGCAGCCTCAGACAGGCGTCTGGAAACACCATATATTTT. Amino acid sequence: CASSLRQASGNTIYF.

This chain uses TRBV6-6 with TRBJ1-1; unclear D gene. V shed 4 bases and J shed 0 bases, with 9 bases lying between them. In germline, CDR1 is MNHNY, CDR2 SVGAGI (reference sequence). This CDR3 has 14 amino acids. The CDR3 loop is CASSWAGMNTEAFF. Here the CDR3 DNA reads TGTGCCAGCAGTTGGGCAGGCATGAACACTGAAGCTTTCTTT.

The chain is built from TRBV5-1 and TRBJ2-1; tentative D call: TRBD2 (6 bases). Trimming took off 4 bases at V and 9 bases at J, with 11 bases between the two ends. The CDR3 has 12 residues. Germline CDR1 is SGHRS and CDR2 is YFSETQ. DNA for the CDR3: TGCGCCAGCAGCCGGGGGAGAGGTGAGCAGTTCTTC. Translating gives CASSRGRGEQFF.

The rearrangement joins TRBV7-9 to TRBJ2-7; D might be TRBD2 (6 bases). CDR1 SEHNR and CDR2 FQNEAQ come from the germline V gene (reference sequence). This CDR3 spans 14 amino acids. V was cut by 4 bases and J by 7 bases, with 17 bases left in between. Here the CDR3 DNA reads TGTGCCAGCAGCTCAACCGGGGGTCCACGGGAGCAGTACTTC. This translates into CASSSTGGPREQYF.

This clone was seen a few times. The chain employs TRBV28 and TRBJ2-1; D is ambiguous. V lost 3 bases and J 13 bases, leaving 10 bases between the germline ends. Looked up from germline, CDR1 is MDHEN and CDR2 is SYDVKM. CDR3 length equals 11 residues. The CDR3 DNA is TGTGCCAGCAGTTTTCAGTCACCCCAGTTCTTC. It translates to CASSFQSPQFF.

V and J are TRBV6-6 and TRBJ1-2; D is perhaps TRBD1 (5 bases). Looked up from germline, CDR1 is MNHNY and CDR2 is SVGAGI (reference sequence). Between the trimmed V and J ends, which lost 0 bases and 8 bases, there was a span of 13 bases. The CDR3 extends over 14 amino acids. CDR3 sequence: CASSYSDSSRGYTF. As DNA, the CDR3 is TGTGCCAGCAGTTACTCTGACAGTAGTAGAGGCTACACCTTC.

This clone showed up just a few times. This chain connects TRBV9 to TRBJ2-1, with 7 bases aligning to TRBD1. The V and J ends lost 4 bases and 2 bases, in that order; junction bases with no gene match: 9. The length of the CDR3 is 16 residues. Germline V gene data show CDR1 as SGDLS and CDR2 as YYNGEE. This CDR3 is CASSPPPGQTYNEQFF. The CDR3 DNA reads TGTGCCAGCAGCCCCCCGCCGGGACAGACCTACAATGAGCAGTTCTTC.

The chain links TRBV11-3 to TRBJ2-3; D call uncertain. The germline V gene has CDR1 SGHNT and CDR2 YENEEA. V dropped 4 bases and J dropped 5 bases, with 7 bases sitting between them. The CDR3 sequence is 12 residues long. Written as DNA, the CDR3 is TGTGCCAGCAGCTCCGGTGGAGATACGCAGTATTTT. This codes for CASSSGGDTQYF.

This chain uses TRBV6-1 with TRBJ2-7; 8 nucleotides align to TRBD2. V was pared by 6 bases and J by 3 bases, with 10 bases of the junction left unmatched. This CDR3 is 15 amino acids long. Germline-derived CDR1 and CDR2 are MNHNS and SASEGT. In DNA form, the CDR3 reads TGTGCCAGCAGAGTTGTGGAACTAGCGGACTACGAGCAGTACTTC. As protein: CASRVVELADYEQYF.

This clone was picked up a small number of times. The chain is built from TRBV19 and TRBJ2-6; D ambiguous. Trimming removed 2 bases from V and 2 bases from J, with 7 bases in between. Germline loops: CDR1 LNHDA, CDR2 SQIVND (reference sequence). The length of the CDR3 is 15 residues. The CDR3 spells CASSISGAGANVLTF. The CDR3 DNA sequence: TGTGCCAGTAGTATATCTGGAGCTGGGGCCAACGTCCTGACTTTC.

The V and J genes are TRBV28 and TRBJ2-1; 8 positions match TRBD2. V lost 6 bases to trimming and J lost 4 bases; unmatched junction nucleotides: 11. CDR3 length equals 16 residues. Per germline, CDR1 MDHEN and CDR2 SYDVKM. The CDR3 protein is CASSFYSGTSYNEQFF. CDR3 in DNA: TGTGCCAGCAGCTTCTATAGCGGGACCTCATACAATGAGCAGTTCTTC.

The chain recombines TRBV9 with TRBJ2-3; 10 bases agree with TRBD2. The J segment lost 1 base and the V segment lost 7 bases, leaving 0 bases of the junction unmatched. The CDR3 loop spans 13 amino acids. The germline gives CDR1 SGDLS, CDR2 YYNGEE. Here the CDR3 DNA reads TGTGCCAGCGGGACTAGCGGCACAGATACGCAGTATTTT. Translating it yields CASGTSGTDTQYF. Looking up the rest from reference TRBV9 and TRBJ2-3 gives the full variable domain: DSGVTQTPKHLITATGQRVTLRCSPRSGDLSVYWYQQSLDQGLQFLIQYYNGEERAKGNILERFSAQQFPDLHSELNLSSLELGDSALYFCASGTSGTDTQYFGPGTRLTVL.

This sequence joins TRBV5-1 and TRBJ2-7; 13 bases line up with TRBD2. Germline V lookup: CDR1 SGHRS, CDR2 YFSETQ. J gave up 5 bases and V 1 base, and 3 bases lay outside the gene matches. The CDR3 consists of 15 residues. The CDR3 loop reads CASSLRGLAGNEQYF. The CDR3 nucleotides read TGCGCCAGCAGCTTGAGGGGACTAGCGGGGAACGAGCAGTACTTC. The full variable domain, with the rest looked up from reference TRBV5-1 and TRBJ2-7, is KAGVTQTPRYLIKTRGQQVTLSCSPISGHRSVSWYQQTPGQGLQFLFEYFSETQRNKGNFPGRFSGRQFSNSRSEMNVSTLELGDSALYLCASSLRGLAGNEQYFGPGTRLTVT.

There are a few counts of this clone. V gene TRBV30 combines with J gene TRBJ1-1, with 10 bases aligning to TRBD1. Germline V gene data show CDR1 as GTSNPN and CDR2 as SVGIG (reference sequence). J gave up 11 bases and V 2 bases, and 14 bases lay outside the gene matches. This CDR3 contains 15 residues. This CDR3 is CAWSTPGTGDPRAFF. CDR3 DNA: TGTGCCTGGAGTACTCCCGGGACAGGGGATCCAAGGGCTTTCTTT.

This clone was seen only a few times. Here the CDR3 reads CASSFQRESDEQFF. In nucleotides, the CDR3 is TGTGCCAGCAGTTTCCAGCGGGAGAGCGATGAGCAGTTCTTC. The chain joins TRBV27 to TRBJ2-1; 8 bases fit TRBD2. The CDR3 loop spans 14 amino acids. The germline V gene encodes CDR1 MNHEY and CDR2 SMNVEV (reference sequence). After removal of 3 bases from V and 8 bases from J, the junction contained 6 bases not matched to a gene.

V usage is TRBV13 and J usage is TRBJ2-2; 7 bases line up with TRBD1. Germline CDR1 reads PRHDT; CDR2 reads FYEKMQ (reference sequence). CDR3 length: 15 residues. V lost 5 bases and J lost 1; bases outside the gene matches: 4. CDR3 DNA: TGTGCCAGCAGCATGGGACAGCGGAACACCGGGGAGCTGTTTTTT. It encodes CASSMGQRNTGELFF.